The rows below give T cell receptor beta chains drawn from one sample of a study of T cell repertoires in cytomegalovirus infection. One entry per CDR3 protein, called by TCRdb with MiXCR from the reads. The sample yields under 300,000 distinct CDR3 sequences, 15% to 20% seen once. Specimen: CD8+ T cells from PBMCs. Every receptor here comes from a human donor in good health (CMV status not recorded). Some clones in this sample may be carry-over from other donors' samples. Both conserved end residues are part of each CDR3. The D gene is left open where the match is weak. The size field is filled for only some rows; it gives once, few, many or a size class.

size: few
V: TRBV20-1
D: TRBD1
J: TRBJ2-7
DNA: TGCAGTGCTTCCGGGACAGCCCCCTACGAGCAGTACTTC
CDR3: CSASGTAPYEQYF

size: many
V: TRBV6-2/TRBV6-3
D: TRBD2
J: TRBJ2-1
DNA: TGTGCCAGCAGTTACTCGATAGTCCCGGGACTAGCGGGGGGACTCCCCTACAATGAGCAGTTCTTC
CDR3: CASSYSIVPGLAGGLPYNEQFF

size: NA
V: TRBV6-6
D: NA
J: TRBJ1-6
DNA: TGTGCCGGCACCGTCGACGCCTCCTATAATTCACCCCTCCACTTT
CDR3: CAGTVDASYNSPLHF

size: many
V: TRBV2
D: NA
J: TRBJ1-5
DNA: TGTGCCAGCAGGGAAACAGGATATAGCAATCAGCCCCAGCATTTT
CDR3: CASRETGYSNQPQHF

size: NA
V: TRBV20-1
D: NA
J: TRBJ1-2
DNA: TGCAGTGCTCCTGGGGCTCAGGGCCTCTCCTCCCATGGCTACACCTTC
CDR3: CSAPGAQGLSSHGYTF

size: NA
V: TRBV6-5
D: TRBD1
J: TRBJ2-2
DNA: TGTGCCAGCAGCGCCACAGGGGGACGAACCGGGGAGCTGTTTTTT
CDR3: CASSATGGRTGELFF

size: many
V: TRBV7-9
D: NA
J: TRBJ2-7
DNA: TGTGCCAGCAGCTCAGAAAAGGGGCCCGGCTCCTACGAGCAGTACTTC
CDR3: CASSSEKGPGSYEQYF

size: NA
V: TRBV27
D: TRBD2
J: TRBJ2-4
DNA: TGTGCCAGCAAAAAAGCGGGGGGGCTTAATGCCAAAAACATTCAGTACTTC
CDR3: CASKKAGGLNAKNIQYF

size: many
V: TRBV7-2
D: NA
J: TRBJ2-2
DNA: TGTGCCAGCAGCTTAGCGCTCCAGGGGTACACCGGGGAGCTGTTTTTT
CDR3: CASSLALQGYTGELFF

size: NA
V: TRBV11-2
D: NA
J: TRBJ2-1
DNA: TGTGCCAGCAGCTTGGCAGGAGGCACGGATGAGCAGTTCTTC
CDR3: CASSLAGGTDEQFF

size: NA
V: TRBV13
D: TRBD1
J: TRBJ1-1
DNA: TGTGCCAGCAGCTTAACAGGGGGCGAAGCTTTCTTT
CDR3: CASSLTGGEAFF

size: few
V: TRBV6-1
D: TRBD2
J: TRBJ2-5
DNA: TGTGCCAGCAGTGAGGGAGCGGGAACTCAAGAGACCCAGTACTTC
CDR3: CASSEGAGTQETQYF

size: few
V: TRBV12-3/TRBV12-4
D: TRBD2
J: TRBJ2-7
DNA: TGTGCCAGCAGTGGAGGGACTAACAATTACGAGCAGTACTTC
CDR3: CASSGGTNNYEQYF

size: many
V: TRBV7-2
D: NA
J: TRBJ1-2
DNA: TGTGCCAGCAGCTTAGAAGGGCTGGGGACCTTC
CDR3: CASSLEGLGTF

size: NA
V: TRBV2
D: TRBD2
J: TRBJ2-5
DNA: TGTGCCAGCAGTGTAGAAGTCTACTCGCGGGGGGCCCAAGAGACCCAGTACTTC
CDR3: CASSVEVYSRGAQETQYF

size: NA
V: TRBV7-9
D: NA
J: TRBJ2-1
DNA: TGTGCCAGCAGCTTAGTAGCTCCTAACAATGAGCAGTTCTTC
CDR3: CASSLVAPNNEQFF

size: NA
V: TRBV10-2
D: NA
J: TRBJ1-1
DNA: TGCGCCAGCAGGGGGGGTTCATTGAACACTGAAGCTTTCTTT
CDR3: CASRGGSLNTEAFF

size: many
V: TRBV6-5
D: NA
J: TRBJ1-1
DNA: TGTGCCAGCAGTTTTTTCGGGGCTGAAGCTTTCTTT
CDR3: CASSFFGAEAFF

size: NA
V: TRBV29-1
D: NA
J: TRBJ1-1
DNA: TGCAGCGTCCTAGACAACACTGAAGCTTTCTTT
CDR3: CSVLDNTEAFF

size: NA
V: TRBV29-1
D: TRBD2
J: TRBJ2-1
DNA: TGCAGCGTTGAAGTTTTACTAGCGGGGGAGGGTGAGCAGTTCTTC
CDR3: CSVEVLLAGEGEQFF

size: NA
V: TRBV7-9
D: NA
J: TRBJ1-1
DNA: TGTGCCAGCAGCTTATCCGAGGGAGCCACTGAAGCTTTCTTT
CDR3: CASSLSEGATEAFF

size: many
V: TRBV6-2/TRBV6-3
D: NA
J: TRBJ1-5
DNA: TGTGCCAGCAGTTACTCGAGCAGGAACCGCCAGCCCCAGCATTTT
CDR3: CASSYSSRNRQPQHF

size: NA
V: TRBV28
D: TRBD2
J: TRBJ2-3
DNA: TGTGCCAGCAGTGAATCGCGGGGGGGCACAGATACGCAGTATTTT
CDR3: CASSESRGGTDTQYF

size: few
V: TRBV5-6
D: NA
J: TRBJ2-7
DNA: TGTGCCAGCAGCGCAATACAAGGGTCCTACGAGCAGTACTTC
CDR3: CASSAIQGSYEQYF

size: many
V: TRBV7-9
D: NA
J: TRBJ2-6
DNA: TGTGCCAGCAGGCTAGACGGGTCTGGGGCCAACGTCCTGACTTTC
CDR3: CASRLDGSGANVLTF

size: NA
V: TRBV20-1
D: NA
J: TRBJ1-2
DNA: TGCAGTGCTAGAGTGCATTATGGCTACACCTTC
CDR3: CSARVHYGYTF

size: few
V: TRBV28
D: TRBD1
J: TRBJ2-2
DNA: TGTGCCAGCACCGATTCCGACCGACAGGGGACGGGCGGGGAGCTGTTTTTT
CDR3: CASTDSDRQGTGGELFF

size: many
V: TRBV7-9
D: TRBD1
J: TRBJ2-7
DNA: TGTGCCAGCAGCCGACCCCGGGACAGGGACCCCTACGAGCAGTACTTC
CDR3: CASSRPRDRDPYEQYF

size: few
V: TRBV20-1
D: NA
J: TRBJ2-1
DNA: TGCAGTGCTAGAGAGGACTTCCTCTCCTACAATGAGCAGTTCTTC
CDR3: CSAREDFLSYNEQFF

size: many
V: TRBV7-7
D: NA
J: TRBJ2-3
DNA: TGTGCTAGCAGCGAGGGGGTAGGAGGGGCCACAGATACGCAGTATTTT
CDR3: CASSEGVGGATDTQYF

size: NA
V: TRBV7-3
D: NA
J: TRBJ2-3
DNA: TGTGCCAGCGGACAAGGAGGCCCAGATACGCAGTATTTT
CDR3: CASGQGGPDTQYF

size: many
V: TRBV7-6
D: NA
J: TRBJ2-1
DNA: TGTGCCAGCACCGGGGGCGGCGACATCTACAATGAGCAGTTCTTC
CDR3: CASTGGGDIYNEQFF

size: NA
V: TRBV6-5
D: NA
J: TRBJ2-5
DNA: TGTGCCAGCAGTTACAATCGGGTGGAGACCCAGTACTTC
CDR3: CASSYNRVETQYF

size: many
V: TRBV28
D: TRBD1
J: TRBJ2-7
DNA: TGTGCCAGCAGCCCGCTACGGACAGGGGGCTCCTACGAGCAGTACTTC
CDR3: CASSPLRTGGSYEQYF

size: NA
V: TRBV7-9
D: NA
J: TRBJ2-2
DNA: TGTGCCAGCAGCCAAAACATGGGATACGACACCGGGGAGCTGTTTTTT
CDR3: CASSQNMGYDTGELFF

size: few
V: TRBV29-1
D: NA
J: TRBJ1-2
DNA: TGCAGCGCCGACCTCCTCGCTTTCGGCTACACCTTC
CDR3: CSADLLAFGYTF

size: few
V: TRBV4-3
D: NA
J: TRBJ1-5
DNA: TGCGCCAGCAGCCAAGATAGATATAGCAATCAGCCCCAGCATTTT
CDR3: CASSQDRYSNQPQHF

size: few
V: TRBV6-5
D: TRBD1
J: TRBJ1-2
DNA: TGTGCCAGCAGTTATTACCCGACAGGGTCGGAATATGGCTACACCTTC
CDR3: CASSYYPTGSEYGYTF

size: many
V: TRBV6-2/TRBV6-3
D: NA
J: TRBJ1-1
DNA: TGTGCCAGCAGTTACTTATTGTTGAGGACTGAAGCTTTCTTT
CDR3: CASSYLLLRTEAFF

size: many
V: TRBV4-2
D: NA
J: TRBJ1-1
DNA: TGTGCCAGCAGCCAAGGTGCTGAAGCTTTCTTT
CDR3: CASSQGAEAFF

size: NA
V: TRBV7-9
D: NA
J: TRBJ2-7
DNA: TGTGCCAGCAGCTTACCGCACCGCGAGCAGTACTTC
CDR3: CASSLPHREQYF